This T cell receptor (beta chain) is drawn from a study of response to subunit inactivated influenza vaccine. The study's findings and limits: Authors suggested each seasonal flu vaccination may recruit only limited numbers of new T cells.

A single record per CDR3 protein comes from TCRdb applying MiXCR to the RT-PCR reads. Of 450,000 to 550,000 distinct CDR3 sequences detected, about 25% appear once; the ten largest clones hold 1.5% to 2%. Trimming took off 0 bases at V and 3 bases at J, with 10 bases between the two ends. This CDR3 is 15 amino acids long. Points on this clonotype: Its antigen remains unknown.

The TCR originated in a man between 50 and 59 years old who received an inactivated influenza vaccine. Sequences were derived from CD4+ T cells sorted from PBMCs, sampled less than 6 days after vaccination. This chain joins TRBV12-3 or TRBV12-4 and TRBJ2-3, with D unresolved. The CDR3 DNA sequence: TGTGCCAGCAGTTTAGCGCCCCTAGATACAGATACGCAGTATTTT. Protein: CASSLAPLDTDTQYF.